The clone carrying this T cell receptor (beta chain) was observed a handful of times. Since a much larger clone is just one base distant, this may be a read error. This sample is part of a study of tumor-infiltrating lymphocytes in primary liver carcinoma. The overall study: Roughly 3.65 to 7.5 million productive TCRbeta reads were obtained per sample, with similar numbers across tissue types.

The input was approximately 0.45 ug total RNA; TCR beta cDNA was made from it with a constant-region primer. A slightly modified ARM-PCR protocol with three nested multiplex PCR rounds produced these TCR beta libraries. PCR rounds one and two used TRBV1-TRBV30 forward primers with a C-beta reverse primer for approximately 11 cycles each. Via MiXCR, TCRdb re-called the multiplex PCR reads, giving one row per CDR3 protein. The sample lists approximately 210,000 distinct CDR3 sequences, less than 70% occurring once. V lost 2 bases, J lost 4 bases, and 9 bases lay in between. The CDR3 loop spans 14 amino acids. Blood RNA originated from unsorted whole blood, with germline DNA additionally extracted.

The sequence came from a woman aged 60-75 years with primary liver carcinoma and hepatitis B virus infection. The chain joins TRBV12-3 or TRBV12-4 to TRBJ1-5; D is uncertain. Source material: peripheral blood. The CDR3 bases are TGTGCCAGCAGTTTATCTATGTGGAATCAGCCCCAGCATTTT. Translating it yields CASSLSMWNQPQHF.